This is a list of T cell receptor beta chains from one sample in a study of cytomegalovirus exposure and HLA in healthy donors. Produced via immunoSEQ multiplex PCR; TCRdb's table is partial and in-frame only. The data show about 95,000 clones, 65% to 80% seen once. Sequenced: PBMCs. Receptors originate from a woman aged 45 to 65 in good health and CMV-seropositive. Each CDR3 is given with its conserved first and last residue. A D gene is named only where the DNA matches it firmly. Only some rows state a clone size, as once, few, many or a class for expanded clones.

size: few
D: NA
V: TRBV15
J: TRBJ1-4
CDR3: CATSAPTVLATINEKLFF
DNA: TGTGCCACCAGCGCACCGACCGTATTGGCAACTATTAATGAAAAACTGTTTTTT

size: NA
D: TRBD1
V: TRBV18
J: TRBJ2-2
CDR3: CASSPPVTGAWDTGELFF
DNA: TGTGCCAGCTCACCACCGGTGACAGGGGCTTGGGACACCGGGGAGCTGTTTTTT

size: once
D: NA
V: TRBV9
J: TRBJ1-4
CDR3: CASSVEGSTNEKLFF
DNA: TGTGCCAGCAGCGTAGAGGGGTCCACTAATGAAAAACTGTTTTTT

size: NA
D: TRBD2
V: TRBV7-6
J: TRBJ2-1
CDR3: CASSLVGLADYNEQFF
DNA: TGTGCCAGCAGCTTAGTCGGACTAGCGGACTACAATGAGCAGTTCTTC

size: NA
D: TRBD2
V: TRBV18
J: TRBJ2-5
CDR3: CASSLGTSGDLETQYF
DNA: TGTGCCAGCTCACTCGGGACTAGCGGGGATCTGGAGACCCAGTACTTC

size: NA
D: NA
V: TRBV27
J: TRBJ2-5
CDR3: CASSLYGGRRETQYF
DNA: TGTGCCAGCAGTTTATACGGGGGGCGCAGGGAGACCCAGTACTTC

size: NA
D: TRBD2
V: TRBV28
J: TRBJ2-7
CDR3: CASSRQGAGGAYEQYF
DNA: TGTGCCAGCAGCCGACAGGGAGCGGGAGGGGCCTACGAGCAGTACTTC

size: NA
D: NA
V: TRBV2
J: TRBJ1-2
CDR3: CASSVEDTFYGYTF
DNA: TGTGCCAGCAGTGTAGAGGACACTTTCTATGGCTACACCTTC

size: NA
D: NA
V: TRBV6-6
J: TRBJ1-6
CDR3: CASTLDRHNSPLHF
DNA: TGTGCCAGCACTTTAGACAGACATAATTCACCCCTCCACTTT

size: few
D: TRBD1
V: TRBV28
J: TRBJ2-6
CDR3: CASNGWDRSSSGANVLTF
DNA: TGTGCCAGCAACGGGTGGGACAGATCCAGCTCTGGGGCCAACGTCCTGACTTTC

size: few
D: TRBD2
V: TRBV7-2
J: TRBJ2-1
CDR3: CASSLGAGLAGGFEQFF
DNA: TGTGCCAGCAGCTTAGGCGCTGGACTAGCGGGAGGTTTTGAGCAGTTCTTC

size: NA
D: NA
V: TRBV5-1
J: TRBJ1-5
CDR3: CASAQGPNQPQHF
DNA: TGCGCCAGCGCCCAGGGGCCTAATCAGCCCCAGCATTTT

size: NA
D: TRBD2
V: TRBV2
J: TRBJ2-5
CDR3: CASSEAAGGQETQYF
DNA: TGTGCCAGCAGTGAAGCGGCGGGAGGACAAGAGACCCAGTACTTC

size: NA
D: NA
V: TRBV18
J: TRBJ2-7
CDR3: CASSPGGYEQYF
DNA: TGTGCCAGCTCACCGGGGGGCTACGAGCAGTACTTC

size: NA
D: TRBD2
V: TRBV28
J: TRBJ2-3
CDR3: CASSRTSGGTDTQYF
DNA: TGTGCCAGCAGTCGGACTAGCGGGGGCACAGATACGCAGTATTTT

size: NA
D: NA
V: TRBV28
J: TRBJ2-7
CDR3: CASSLHSRANEQYF
DNA: TGTGCCAGCAGTCTCCACAGCAGGGCTAACGAGCAGTACTTC

size: few
D: NA
V: TRBV9
J: TRBJ2-2
CDR3: CASNRAPAGDYTGELFF
DNA: TGTGCCAGCAACAGGGCCCCCGCAGGGGATTACACCGGGGAGCTGTTTTTT

size: NA
D: NA
V: TRBV7-6
J: TRBJ2-2
CDR3: CASSLRGEDTGELFF
DNA: TGTGCCAGCAGCTTAAGAGGGGAGGACACCGGGGAGCTGTTTTTT

size: NA
D: NA
V: TRBV7-2
J: TRBJ2-7
CDR3: CASSPRGGSSYEQYF
DNA: TGTGCCAGCAGCCCGCGTGGGGGGAGTTCCTACGAGCAGTACTTC

size: NA
D: NA
V: TRBV5-4
J: TRBJ2-5
CDR3: CASSLSGRETQYF
DNA: TGTGCCAGCAGCTTGTCAGGGAGGGAGACCCAGTACTTC

size: NA
D: TRBD1
V: TRBV7-8
J: TRBJ2-7
CDR3: CASSSVPDRGLSYEQYF
DNA: TGTGCCAGCAGCTCAGTTCCGGACAGGGGGCTATCCTACGAGCAGTACTTC

size: once
D: TRBD1
V: TRBV7-2
J: TRBJ2-7
CDR3: CASSLVGGQGLYEQYF
DNA: TGTGCCAGCAGCTTAGTCGGAGGACAGGGGTTATACGAGCAGTACTTC

size: NA
D: NA
V: TRBV6-6
J: TRBJ1-1
CDR3: CASSYSRVNTEAFF
DNA: TGTGCCAGCAGTTACTCGAGGGTGAACACTGAAGCTTTCTTT

size: few
D: TRBD1
V: TRBV19
J: TRBJ1-1
CDR3: CASTEGAGTEAFF
DNA: TGTGCCAGTACAGAGGGGGCGGGCACTGAAGCTTTCTTT

size: NA
D: TRBD2
V: TRBV2
J: TRBJ2-2
CDR3: CASRVLAGRGGELFF
DNA: TGTGCCAGCAGAGTACTAGCGGGGAGGGGCGGGGAGCTGTTTTTT

size: NA
D: NA
V: TRBV7-6
J: TRBJ2-7
CDR3: CASRLYPESGEQYF
DNA: TGTGCCAGCCGACTCTATCCAGAGAGTGGGGAGCAGTACTTC

size: NA
D: NA
V: TRBV2
J: TRBJ2-1
CDR3: CASSEVRGGQEQFF
DNA: TGTGCCAGCAGTGAAGTAAGAGGCGGACAAGAGCAGTTCTTC

size: once
D: TRBD1
V: TRBV9
J: TRBJ1-2
CDR3: CASSVDRDAYGYTF
DNA: TGTGCCAGCAGCGTCGACAGGGACGCCTATGGCTACACCTTC

size: NA
D: NA
V: TRBV27
J: TRBJ1-1
CDR3: CVSRESYGGITEAFF
DNA: TGTGTCAGCAGGGAGAGTTACGGGGGTATAACTGAAGCTTTCTTT

size: NA
D: NA
V: TRBV7-6
J: TRBJ2-1
CDR3: CASSPTSNSYNEQFF
DNA: TGTGCCAGCAGCCCCACTAGTAACTCCTACAATGAGCAGTTCTTC

size: few
D: TRBD2
V: TRBV7-3
J: TRBJ2-2
CDR3: CASSLMLGGRTGELFF
DNA: TGTGCCAGCAGCTTAATGCTGGGAGGGCGGACCGGGGAGCTGTTTTTT

size: NA
D: TRBD1
V: TRBV27
J: TRBJ2-7
CDR3: CASRDRDGDSYEQYF
DNA: TGTGCCAGCAGAGACAGGGATGGGGACTCCTACGAGCAGTACTTC

size: NA
D: NA
V: TRBV4-1
J: TRBJ2-6
CDR3: CASSQDRVTSGAGANVLTF
DNA: TGCGCCAGCAGCCAAGATCGAGTTACCTCGGGGGCTGGGGCCAACGTCCTGACTTTC

size: once
D: TRBD1
V: TRBV7-3
J: TRBJ2-7
CDR3: CASSLDRGRGYEQYF
DNA: TGTGCCAGCAGCCTAGACAGGGGTCGGGGCTACGAGCAGTACTTC

size: NA
D: TRBD1
V: TRBV6-5
J: TRBJ1-3
CDR3: CASSRTGVSGNTIYF
DNA: TGTGCCAGCAGTCGGACAGGGGTCTCCGGAAACACCATATATTTT

size: NA
D: TRBD2
V: TRBV30
J: TRBJ2-2
CDR3: CAWTLTSGSWGELFF
DNA: TGTGCCTGGACCCTAACTAGCGGGAGTTGGGGGGAGCTGTTTTTT

size: NA
D: NA
V: TRBV14
J: TRBJ2-2
CDR3: CASSLASTINTGELFF
DNA: TGTGCCAGCAGCCTCGCTAGCACCATTAACACCGGGGAGCTGTTTTTT

size: NA
D: NA
V: TRBV6-4
J: TRBJ1-1
CDR3: CASSVGVNTEAFF
DNA: TGTGCCAGCAGCGTCGGGGTGAACACTGAAGCTTTCTTT

size: NA
D: TRBD1
V: TRBV6-5
J: TRBJ1-5
CDR3: CASRPQGEGNQPQHF
DNA: TGTGCCAGCAGACCCCAGGGGGAGGGCAATCAGCCCCAGCATTTT

size: NA
D: NA
V: TRBV11-2
J: TRBJ1-1
CDR3: CASSSVANTEAFF
DNA: TGTGCCAGCAGTTCTGTGGCGAACACTGAAGCTTTCTTT

size: NA
D: NA
V: TRBV29-1
J: TRBJ2-3
CDR3: CSVLQGAIGTDTQYF
DNA: TGCAGCGTTCTGCAAGGGGCGATCGGGACAGATACGCAGTATTTT

size: NA
D: TRBD1
V: TRBV28
J: TRBJ1-1
CDR3: CASSFYRGVGSGEAFF
DNA: TGTGCCAGCAGTTTCTACAGGGGGGTAGGATCAGGGGAAGCTTTCTTT

size: NA
D: TRBD2
V: TRBV5-4
J: TRBJ2-2
CDR3: CASSPGLAGTGELFF
DNA: TGTGCCAGCAGCCCCGGACTAGCGGGAACCGGGGAGCTGTTTTTT

size: NA
D: NA
V: TRBV30
J: TRBJ1-1
CDR3: CARSSWGDDTEAFF
DNA: TGTGCACGGTCCTCCTGGGGGGATGACACTGAAGCTTTCTTT

size: few
D: NA
V: TRBV5-4
J: TRBJ2-1
CDR3: CASRPDTYNEQFF
DNA: TGTGCCAGCAGACCTGACACTTACAATGAGCAGTTCTTC

size: NA
D: NA
V: TRBV19
J: TRBJ2-1
CDR3: CASIQKLGVGYNEQFF
DNA: TGTGCCAGTATCCAGAAGTTGGGAGTAGGCTACAATGAGCAGTTCTTC

size: NA
D: TRBD2
V: TRBV10-3
J: TRBJ2-7
CDR3: CAINSLAGGPGEQYF
DNA: TGTGCCATCAATTCGCTAGCGGGAGGGCCGGGAGAGCAGTACTTC

size: NA
D: TRBD1
V: TRBV2
J: TRBJ2-2
CDR3: CASSADRFPAGELFF
DNA: TGTGCCAGCAGTGCGGACAGGTTCCCAGCCGGGGAGCTGTTTTTT

size: NA
D: TRBD2
V: TRBV4-3
J: TRBJ2-4
CDR3: CASSPGLAGWNIQYF
DNA: TGCGCCAGCAGCCCCGGACTAGCCGGATGGAACATTCAGTACTTC

size: few
D: NA
V: TRBV5-1
J: TRBJ2-7
CDR3: CASSLVGTSYEQYF
DNA: TGCGCCAGCAGCTTGGTCGGGACAAGCTACGAGCAGTACTTC

size: NA
D: TRBD2
V: TRBV6-5
J: TRBJ2-7
CDR3: CASRKSGKAYEQYF
DNA: TGTGCCAGCAGGAAGAGCGGGAAGGCCTACGAGCAGTACTTC

size: NA
D: TRBD1
V: TRBV7-9
J: TRBJ1-5
CDR3: CSSSNRGGPQHF
DNA: TGTTCCAGCTCCAACAGGGGAGGTCCCCAGCATTTT